A selection of T cell receptor beta chains follows, all from one sample in a study of OX40 agonist ivuxolimab in advanced cancers. The table came from immunoSEQ multiplex PCR; TCRdb's copy has only in-frame clones and leaves some out. The table has 70,000 to 95,000 clones, 88% seen once. The sequencing here drew on CD4+ or CD8+ T cells sorted from blood, taken in a trial of the OX40 agonist ivuxolimab. These receptors originate from an adult with an advanced solid tumor such as melanoma, head and neck, liver or kidney cancer. The CDR3 runs from the conserved cysteine through the conserved F or W. The D gene is left open where the match is weak. The size field is filled for only some rows; it gives once, few, many or a size class.

clone size,V gene,J gene,D gene,CDR3 protein,CDR3 DNA
.,TRBV14,TRBJ2-7,TRBD1,CASSQGRQGWVHEQYF,TGTGCCAGCAGCCAGGGTCGACAGGGATGGGTCCACGAGCAGTACTTC
.,TRBV29-1,TRBJ1-2,.,CSVGQGNYGYTF,TGCAGCGTTGGGCAGGGGAACTATGGCTACACCTTC
.,TRBV30,TRBJ2-7,.,CAWSGRAGSSYEQYF,TGTGCCTGGAGTGGGAGGGCAGGGAGCTCCTACGAGCAGTACTTC
.,TRBV10-3,TRBJ1-1,TRBD1,CAISDTGGTEAFF,TGTGCCATCAGTGACACAGGGGGCACTGAAGCTTTCTTT
.,TRBV5-1,TRBJ1-6,.,CASSLPGLNSPLHF,TGCGCCAGCAGCTTGCCGGGACTGAATTCACCCCTCCACTTT
few,TRBV29-1,TRBJ1-5,TRBD1,CSVGAGQGGNQPQHF,TGCAGCGTTGGGGCGGGACAGGGAGGCAATCAGCCCCAGCATTTT
.,TRBV18,TRBJ2-5,.,CASSQEQETQYF,TGTGCCAGCTCACAGGAGCAAGAGACCCAGTACTTC
.,TRBV18,TRBJ2-1,.,CASSPEATNEQFF,TGTGCCAGCTCACCCGAAGCTACGAATGAGCAGTTCTTC
.,TRBV7-3,TRBJ2-4,.,CASSSRSGDENIQYF,TGTGCCAGCAGCTCCAGGTCCGGTGACGAAAACATTCAGTACTTC
.,TRBV7-2,TRBJ1-2,.,CASSSSPENYGYTF,TGTGCCAGCAGCTCCTCCCCAGAAAACTATGGCTACACCTTC
.,TRBV25-1,TRBJ1-4,.,CASSGAGTGNEKLFF,TGTGCCAGCAGTGGGGCCGGGACCGGTAATGAAAAACTGTTTTTT
.,TRBV7-2,TRBJ2-3,TRBD2,CASSFSGGPWDTQYF,TGTGCCAGCAGCTTTAGCGGGGGTCCCTGGGATACGCAGTATTTT
.,TRBV5-1,TRBJ2-7,TRBD1,CASSLEGQGAREQYF,TGCGCCAGCAGCTTGGAGGGACAGGGGGCGCGAGAGCAGTACTTC
.,TRBV5-1,TRBJ2-5,TRBD2,CASSLAVGGGETQYF,TGCGCCAGCAGCTTGGCCGTCGGGGGAGGGGAGACCCAGTACTTC
.,TRBV11-2,TRBJ1-6,.,CASSSRAGQPLHF,TGTGCCAGCAGCTCCCGGGCGGGGCAACCCCTCCACTTT
.,TRBV7-8,TRBJ1-1,.,CASSPTSLGRNTEAFF,TGTGCCAGCAGCCCGACCTCTTTGGGCCGGAACACTGAAGCTTTCTTT
.,TRBV27,TRBJ2-2,.,CASSSNTGGLNTGELFF,TGTGCCAGCAGCTCCAATACAGGGGGACTAAACACCGGGGAGCTGTTTTTT
.,TRBV19,TRBJ2-7,TRBD2,CASSMGGGLFNEQYF,TGTGCCAGTAGTATGGGGGGGGGTCTTTTCAACGAGCAGTACTTC
once,TRBV5-1,TRBJ2-3,TRBD1,CASSPDRAYTDTQYF,TGCGCCAGCAGCCCGGACAGGGCTTACACAGATACGCAGTATTTT
once,TRBV19,TRBJ2-2,TRBD1,CASNTGGATGELFF,TGTGCCAGTAACACAGGGGGCGCGACCGGGGAGCTGTTTTTT
.,TRBV19,TRBJ1-2,TRBD1,CASSIGQQGILPNYGYTF,TGTGCCAGTAGTATCGGACAACAGGGGATTTTACCTAACTATGGCTACACCTTC
.,TRBV28,TRBJ1-4,.,CASTVTFKGEKLFF,TGTGCCAGCACCGTGACGTTCAAGGGGGAAAAACTGTTTTTT
.,TRBV6-1,TRBJ2-1,.,CASSDQARTSLGKYNEQFF,TGTGCCAGCAGTGATCAGGCAAGGACATCCTTAGGGAAGTACAATGAGCAGTTCTTC
.,TRBV29-1,TRBJ1-2,.,CSVVGLGGYTF,TGCAGCGTTGTTGGGTTGGGAGGCTACACCTTC
.,TRBV18,TRBJ2-1,TRBD2,CASSPGTSELEQFF,TGTGCCAGCTCACCCGGGACTAGCGAGTTGGAGCAGTTCTTC
.,TRBV19,TRBJ2-3,TRBD2,CASSMGTRESDTQYF,TGTGCCAGTAGTATGGGGACTAGAGAGTCAGATACGCAGTATTTT
.,TRBV5-4,TRBJ2-3,.,CASSLGGKGGTDTQYF,TGTGCCAGCAGCTTAGGGGGGAAAGGGGGCACAGATACGCAGTATTTT
.,TRBV5-1,TRBJ2-7,TRBD2,CASSFGLAGGFYEQYF,TGCGCCAGCAGCTTCGGACTAGCGGGGGGCTTCTACGAGCAGTACTTC
.,TRBV2,TRBJ2-2,.,CASSLNTVNTGELFF,TGTGCCAGCAGCTTGAACACAGTTAACACCGGGGAGCTGTTTTTT
.,TRBV9,TRBJ2-5,.,CASSVSSGVQTQYF,TGTGCCAGCAGCGTCTCGTCGGGGGTGCAGACCCAGTACTTC
.,TRBV5-1,TRBJ2-1,TRBD2,CASSLDAGGRFNEQFF,TGCGCCAGCAGCTTGGATGCGGGGGGTCGTTTCAATGAGCAGTTCTTC
once,TRBV5-1,TRBJ2-3,TRBD2,CASSLAGPRAGDSDTQYF,TGCGCCAGCAGTCTGGCAGGGCCCCGGGCGGGAGATTCAGATACGCAGTATTTT
few,TRBV5-1,TRBJ2-7,.,CASSFSGEGEQYF,TGCGCCAGCAGCTTTAGCGGAGAAGGGGAGCAGTACTTC
.,TRBV19,TRBJ1-1,.,CTQVNTEAFF,TGTACACAGGTTAACACTGAAGCTTTCTTT
.,TRBV5-8,TRBJ2-7,TRBD1,CASSSDRGLYEQYF,TGTGCCAGCAGCTCGGACAGGGGGCTCTACGAGCAGTACTTC
.,TRBV21-1,TRBJ2-1,.,CASRQGRGGRAEQFF,TGTGCCAGCAGACAGGGGAGGGGAGGTCGGGCTGAGCAGTTCTTC
.,TRBV7-2,TRBJ2-1,.,CASSLQGDLQFF,TGTGCCAGCAGCTTACAGGGAGACTTGCAGTTCTTC
.,TRBV6-5,TRBJ1-2,.,CASSETLASGYTF,TGTGCCAGCAGTGAAACTTTGGCTAGTGGCTACACCTTC
once,TRBV1,TRBJ2-2,.,CTSSQDDSGGFTGELFF,TGCACCAGCAGCCAAGACGACTCAGGGGGCTTCACCGGGGAGCTGTTTTTT
.,TRBV7-8,TRBJ2-5,TRBD2,CASSLEGSGGNWQYF,TGTGCCAGCAGCTTAGAAGGGAGCGGGGGGAACTGGCAGTACTTC
.,TRBV19,TRBJ2-3,.,CASSKGGPSTDTQYF,TGTGCCAGTAGTAAGGGGGGCCCGAGCACAGATACGCAGTATTTT
.,TRBV7-2,TRBJ1-3,.,CASSLGGGSGNTIYF,TGTGCCAGCAGCTTAGGGGGTGGGTCTGGAAACACCATATATTTT
few,TRBV29-1,TRBJ1-1,.,CSVSDLNEAFF,TGCAGCGTCTCCGATCTGAATGAAGCTTTCTTT
few,TRBV7-9,TRBJ1-5,TRBD1,CASSGGTGVQPQHF,TGTGCCAGCAGCGGAGGGACAGGGGTACAGCCCCAGCATTTT
.,TRBV6-4,TRBJ2-1,.,CADPPRTTHEQFF,TGTGCCGACCCCCCGCGGACTACCCATGAGCAGTTCTTC
.,TRBV30,TRBJ1-1,.,CAWSVTPSTLGEAFF,TGTGCCTGGAGTGTAACCCCGAGCACGTTGGGTGAAGCTTTCTTT
.,TRBV6-4,TRBJ2-7,TRBD2,CASSLAGALSQYF,TGTGCCAGCAGTTTAGCGGGGGCCCTCTCACAGTACTTC
.,TRBV19,TRBJ2-5,TRBD1,CASSVGQGETQYF,TGTGCCAGTAGTGTCGGACAGGGGGAGACCCAGTACTTC
.,TRBV7-8,TRBJ1-5,.,CASSLDLNSNQPQHF,TGTGCCAGCAGCTTAGACCTGAATAGCAATCAGCCCCAGCATTTT